What follows are 15 T cell receptor beta chains derived from one specimen sequenced in a study of tumor and adjacent non-tumor tissue in lung cancer. Three rounds of nested PCR, following a modified ARM-PCR protocol, produced the TCRbeta library. TCRdb re-called the multiplex PCR reads through MiXCR, storing one row per CDR3 protein. The sample includes roughly 70,000 distinct CDR3 sequences, about two thirds of them seen just once. RNA was extracted from bulk tissue without any cell sorting. This non-tumor lung sample came from over 3 cm beyond the tumor edge. The sequencing input was distant non-tumor lung tissue. The receptors were gathered from a woman aged 45-65 years with non-small cell lung cancer.

Worth noting for this clonotype: The junction departs from the called germline gene at one end, perhaps through a read error. The J gene is TRBJ2-2, the V gene TRBV28; TRBD2 matches 9 bases. CDR3 length equals 16 residues. Looked up from germline, CDR1 is MDHEN and CDR2 is SYDVKM. CDR3 in DNA: TGTGCCAGCAGGTTCCCAGCGGGAGGACTGGGCGGGGACCTGTTTTTT. This sequence encodes CASRFPAGGLGGDLFF.

Only a few counts were recorded for this clonotype. J is TRBJ2-1 and V is TRBV28; TRBD2 might be the D (5 bases). The CDR3 is 18 amino acids. Germline V gives CDR1 MDHEN, CDR2 SYDVKM. The V end lost 1 base, the J end lost 3 bases, and 19 bases lay between the germline ends. The CDR3 sequence: CASSLSPRSAVGYNEQFF. Here the CDR3 DNA reads TGTGCCAGCAGTTTATCACCCCGTTCAGCGGTGGGCTACAATGAGCAGTTCTTC.

This clonotype was found a few times. V usage is TRBV5-5 and J usage is TRBJ1-5, with D perhaps TRBD1 (5 bases). The CDR3 sequence is 17 residues long. V dropped 2 bases and J dropped 4 bases, with 19 bases sitting between them. CDR1 is SGHKS, CDR2 YYEKEE, per germline (reference sequence). This CDR3 is CASSFGANVGGNQPQHF. The CDR3 nucleotides read TGTGCCAGCAGCTTCGGAGCAAACGTTGGGGGAAATCAGCCCCAGCATTTT.

This sequence joins TRBV11-2 and TRBJ2-7; 9 bases match TRBD2. Germline loops: CDR1 SGHAT, CDR2 FQNNGV. V lost 1 base to trimming and J lost 5 bases; unmatched junction nucleotides: 3. This CDR3 spans 14 amino acids. The CDR3 spells CASSLVAGGDEQYF. CDR3 DNA sequence: TGTGCCAGCAGCTTAGTGGCGGGGGGGGACGAGCAGTACTTC.

Details on this clonotype: A much larger clone lies one base from this, so it may be a read error. The rearrangement links TRBV12-3 or TRBV12-4 to TRBJ2-2; the D is unclear. The CDR3 totals 16 residues. In DNA, the CDR3 is TGTGCCAGCAAAAAGCTCACGGGTTCGAACATCGGGGAGCTGTTTTTT. Amino acid sequence: CASKKLTGSNIGELFF.

Worth noting for this clonotype: A read error is likely, as this CDR3 ends without the conserved phenylalanine or tryptophan. The chain joins TRBV20-1 to TRBJ2-3; D tentatively reads TRBD1 or TRBD2 (5 bases each). CDR3 length: 15 residues. Per germline, CDR1 DFQATT and CDR2 SNEGSKA (reference sequence). Trimming took 2 bases from V and 2 from J, leaving 14 bases between them. The CDR3 sequence is CSARSRDGYTDTQYL. CDR3 coding DNA: TGCAGTGCTAGATCCCGGGACGGTTACACAGATACGCAGTATCTT.

This clonotype was seen once. This chain joins TRBV24-1 and TRBJ2-5; perhaps TRBD1 as D (5 bases). V lost 4 bases and J lost 2, with 16 bases in between. Per germline, CDR1 KGHDR and CDR2 SFDVKD. The CDR3 runs to 16 residues. CDR3 sequence reads: CATSDYTPDRQETQYF. In DNA form, the CDR3 reads TGTGCCACCAGTGACTATACCCCAGACAGACAAGAGACCCAGTACTTC.

As regards this clonotype: A clone one base away is much larger, so this may be a read error. This chain links TRBV12-3 or TRBV12-4 with TRBJ2-5; possibly TRBD1 for D (6 bases). The CDR3 length is 13 residues. CDR3: CASSSTGQETLYF. The CDR3, as DNA: TGTGCCAGCAGTTCCACAGGGCAAGAGACCCTGTACTTC.

About this clonotype: This may arise from a read error, as a much more abundant clone is one base away. The rearrangement uses TRBV20-1 and TRBJ1-4; 7 nucleotides align to TRBD1. The J segment lost 7 bases and the V segment lost 6 bases, leaving 14 bases of the junction unmatched. This CDR3 is built from 15 residues. Germline V gives CDR1 DFQATT, CDR2 SNEGSKA (reference sequence). The CDR3 is CSAVGHEQGSEKLFF. CDR3 nucleotide sequence: TGCAGTGCAGTAGGTCATGAACAGGGGAGTGAAAAACTGTTTTTT.

The chain has TRBV5-1 and TRBJ2-1; the D is unclear. Trimming left V 0 bases short and J 7 bases short, with 8 bases between. The CDR3 extends over 13 amino acids. CDR1 is SGHRS, CDR2 YFSETQ, per germline. The CDR3 coding sequence is TGCGCCAGCAGCTTGGCGGCTCGGAATGAGCAGTTCTTC. Its translation: CASSLAARNEQFF.

This clonotype was detected only once. Being one base from a much bigger clone, this may be a read error. The V call is TRBV12-3 or TRBV12-4, the J call TRBJ1-2; D uncertain. CDR3 length: 14 amino acids. The CDR3 reads CANSFNGVNYGYTF. In DNA, the CDR3 is TGTGCCAACAGTTTTAATGGGGTTAACTATGGCTACACCTTC.

This clonotype was picked up one time. This clone may be a read error of a much larger clone one base away. V usage is TRBV12-3 or TRBV12-4 and J usage is TRBJ2-3, with 8 positions matching TRBD1. CDR3 length: 15 amino acids. Unmatched junction bases numbered 9, after V lost 7 bases and J lost 3 bases. The CDR3 is CASTATGDATDTQYF. CDR3 nucleotide sequence: TGTGCCAGCACCGCGACAGGGGATGCAACAGATACGCAGTATTTT.

This clonotype was counted at least ten times. The J gene is TRBJ2-1, the V gene TRBV20-1; 14 positions match TRBD2. The CDR3 covers 18 residues. Germline CDR1 DFQATT, CDR2 SNEGSKA (reference sequence). V trimming: 6 bases; J trimming: 0 bases; junction bases outside the gene matches: 10. The CDR3 nucleotides read TGCAGTGCCAACGGAGCCGGGACTAGCGGGGGCTCCTACAATGAGCAGTTCTTC. Translation gives CSANGAGTSGGSYNEQFF.

As regards this clonotype: At one boundary the junction diverges from the germline segment, which might be a read error. CDR3 residues: CVSNFAGKNTEAFF. The CDR3 DNA follows: TGTGTCAGCAATTTCGCGGGAAAGAACACTGAAGCTTTCTTT. This chain joins TRBV11-2 and TRBJ1-1, with D unclear. CDR1 and CDR2 from the germline V gene are SGHAT and FQNNGV. The CDR3 consists of 14 residues. Full variable domain (rest looked up from reference TRBV11-2 and TRBJ1-1): EAGVAQSPRYKIIEKRQSVAFWCNPISGHATLYWYQQILGQGPKLLIQFQNNGVVDDSQLPKDRFSAERLKGVDSTLKIQPAKLEDSAVYLCVSNFAGKNTEAFFGQGTRLTVV.

As to this clonotype: One end of the junction is discordant with germline, which a read error may explain. The rearrangement joins TRBV20-1 to TRBJ2-5; 7 nucleotides match TRBD1. The CDR3 is 16 amino acids. Germline lookup yields CDR1 DFQATT and CDR2 SNEGSKA (reference sequence). CDR3 in amino acids: CSGIGRGCRGQEIQYF. CDR3 coding DNA: TGCAGTGGGATTGGCAGGGGGTGTCGAGGGCAAGAGATCCAGTACTTC.